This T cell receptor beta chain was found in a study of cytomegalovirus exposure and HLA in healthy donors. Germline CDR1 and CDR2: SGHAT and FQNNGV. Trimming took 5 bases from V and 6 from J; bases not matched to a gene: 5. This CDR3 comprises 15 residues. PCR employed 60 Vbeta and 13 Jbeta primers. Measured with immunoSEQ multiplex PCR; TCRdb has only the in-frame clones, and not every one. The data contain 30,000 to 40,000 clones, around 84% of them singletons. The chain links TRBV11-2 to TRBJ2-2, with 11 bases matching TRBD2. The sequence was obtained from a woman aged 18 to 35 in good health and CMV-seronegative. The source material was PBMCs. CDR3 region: CASSLSGRASGELFF. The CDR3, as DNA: TGTGCCAGCAGCCTTAGCGGGAGGGCTTCCGGGGAGCTGTTTTTT.